Listed below are T cell receptor beta chains from one sample, sequenced in a study of cytomegalovirus exposure and HLA in healthy donors. Using immunoSEQ multiplex PCR, the repertoire was profiled, and TCRdb retains in-frame clones only, with some absent. The sample lists around 220,000 clones, 65% to 90% occurring once. Specimen: PBMCs. These receptors all come from a girl aged 10-17 years in good health and CMV-seronegative. CDR3s include the opening cysteine and the closing phenylalanine or tryptophan. A D gene is named only where the DNA matches it firmly. Size is omitted from some rows. Given values are once, few, many or a class for expanded clones.

v_call	d_call	clone_size	j_call	cdr3_length	cdr3_nt	cdr3_aa
TRBV6-6	.	.	TRBJ1-1	16	TGTGCCAGCAGCCCCCGGACAAGGGGTTGGGACACTGAAGCTTTCTTT	CASSPRTRGWDTEAFF
TRBV6-6	TRBD1	.	TRBJ1-2	13	TGTGCCAGCAGTAAGGGACAGAACTATGGCTACACCTTC	CASSKGQNYGYTF
TRBV27	.	.	TRBJ2-5	16	TGTGCCAGCAGTTTAACCCACAATTCCCCCCAAGAGACCCAGTACTTC	CASSLTHNSPQETQYF
TRBV6-4	.	.	TRBJ2-1	14	TGTGCCAGCAGTGACGGGCAATCCTACAATGAGCAGTTCTTC	CASSDGQSYNEQFF
TRBV27	TRBD1	.	TRBJ2-1	15	TGTGCCAGCAGTGCGCCGGGACAGGGGGACAATGAGCAGTTCTTC	CASSAPGQGDNEQFF
TRBV6-1	.	.	TRBJ1-1	13	TGTGCCAGCAGTGTAAGGGGATTCACTGAAGCTTTCTTT	CASSVRGFTEAFF
TRBV27	TRBD2	.	TRBJ2-7	16	TGTGCCAGCGCTCATAGGACTAGCGGGAGCGTCTACGAGCAGTACTTC	CASAHRTSGSVYEQYF
TRBV19	.	.	TRBJ1-5	13	TGTGCCAGTACAGGGATTGGCAATCAGCCCCAGCATTTT	CASTGIGNQPQHF
TRBV6-5	TRBD1	once	TRBJ1-1	15	TGTGCCAGCAGCCGCAGGAGGGGGCCGAACACTGAAGCTTTCTTT	CASSRRRGPNTEAFF
TRBV6-6	TRBD2	.	TRBJ2-5	16	TGTGCCAGCAGCCGACGGACTAGCGGGGGATCGGAGACCCAGTACTTC	CASSRRTSGGSETQYF
TRBV27	TRBD2	once	TRBJ2-1	15	TGTGCCAGCAGTTTGACTAGCGGGATTTACAATGAGCAGTTCTTC	CASSLTSGIYNEQFF
TRBV5-5	.	.	TRBJ2-1	18	TGTGCCAGCCCCCCTATGGGAGAGGAGCCGAGCTCCTACAATGAGCAGTTCTTC	CASPPMGEEPSSYNEQFF
TRBV5-1	.	.	TRBJ2-3	16	TGCGCCAGCAGCTTCCCGGACAGTCAACACCGACGCGCGCAGTATTTT	CASSFPDSQHRRAQYF
TRBV30	TRBD1	.	TRBJ1-1	14	TGTGCCTGGAGTCAGGGGGTGTCAGGCACTGAAGCTTTCTTT	CAWSQGVSGTEAFF
TRBV5-4	TRBD2	.	TRBJ2-1	15	TGTGCCAGCAGCTTGGATGCTAGCGGACACAATGAGCAGTTCTTC	CASSLDASGHNEQFF
TRBV7-2	.	.	TRBJ2-7	15	TGTGCCAGCAGCAACCGGGGCCTCGGGGGCTACGAGCAGTACTTC	CASSNRGLGGYEQYF
TRBV9	TRBD2	.	TRBJ2-3	16	TGTGCCAGCAGCACGCGGGGGAGGGGACTTGGGGATACGCAGTATTTT	CASSTRGRGLGDTQYF
TRBV29-1	.	.	TRBJ2-1	14	TGCAGCGTCGTTTCCTTCGGCGGGGTAGGCGAGCAGTTCTTC	CSVVSFGGVGEQFF
TRBV11-1	.	few	TRBJ1-2	12	TGTGCCAGCAAAGCGCCGGGCTATGGCTACACCTTC	CASKAPGYGYTF
TRBV7-6	TRBD2	.	TRBJ2-1	16	TGTGCCAGCAGCACACGTAGCGGGAATACCTACAATGAGCAGTTCTTC	CASSTRSGNTYNEQFF
TRBV28	.	.	TRBJ1-1	13	TGTGCCACCAAGGGCGGGGGCGACACTGAAGCTTTCTTT	CATKGGGDTEAFF
TRBV30	TRBD1	few	TRBJ2-7	14	TGTGCCTGGAGGGAGTGGGACAGGGGCTACGAGCAGTACTTC	CAWREWDRGYEQYF
TRBV6-5	TRBD1	.	TRBJ2-5	15	TGTGCCAGCAGAGACACAGGGGTCACCGGAGAGACCCAGTACTTC	CASRDTGVTGETQYF
TRBV14	.	.	TRBJ2-5	14	TGTGCCAGCAGCCAACATGCCTCGGTCTGGATCAGGGACTTC	CASSQHASVWIRDF
TRBV5-4	TRBD1	.	TRBJ2-3	16	TGTGCCAGCAGCCCACCGGGACAGGGGACGACAGATACGCAGTATTTT	CASSPPGQGTTDTQYF
TRBV6-1	.	.	TRBJ1-5	13	TGTGCCAGCATGGTCAGGCCCAATCAGCCCCAGCATTTT	CASMVRPNQPQHF
TRBV28	.	once	TRBJ1-5	16	TGTGCCAGCAGTTTCTGGGGGAGGGGTCGGGCTCAGCCCCAGCATTTT	CASSFWGRGRAQPQHF
TRBV7-9	.	.	TRBJ1-1	12	TGTTCCAGCAGCTTTAGAAGCACTGAAGCTTTCTTT	CSSSFRSTEAFF
TRBV7-9	TRBD1	.	TRBJ2-1	15	TGTTCCAGCAGCTCCCCCCCGACAGGGATCCATGAGCAGTTCTTC	CSSSSPPTGIHEQFF
TRBV4-3	TRBD2	.	TRBJ2-5	16	TGCGCCAGCAGCCTGGGTAGCGGGGGGGCGGGTGAGACCCAGTACTTC	CASSLGSGGAGETQYF
TRBV5-1	.	.	TRBJ2-3	13	TGCGCCAGCAGCTCCTCAAGGGGGGATACGCAGTATTTT	CASSSSRGDTQYF
TRBV2	.	.	TRBJ2-3	14	TGTGCCAGCAGGATGTCAGGCAATCGGTATACGCAGTATTTT	CASRMSGNRYTQYF
TRBV4-3	TRBD1	.	TRBJ1-2	19	TGCGCCAGCAGCCGAAAAATTTCGGGACAGGGTCACAGCAACTATGGCTACACCTTC	CASSRKISGQGHSNYGYTF
TRBV4-1	.	.	TRBJ1-4	15	TGCGCCAGCAAAACGTGGGGGCTTGGAAACGAAAAACTGTTTTTT	CASKTWGLGNEKLFF
TRBV4-1	TRBD2	.	TRBJ2-7	14	TGCGCCAGCAGACCGGTAGCGGGAGGGCACGAGCAGTACTTC	CASRPVAGGHEQYF
TRBV7-8	TRBD2	.	TRBJ2-2	16	TGTGCCAGCAGTCCCCGGGGGGGCGACCTTCCCGGGGAGCTGTTTTTT	CASSPRGGDLPGELFF
TRBV7-2	.	.	TRBJ1-5	14	TGTGCCAGCAGCTTGCGGGACGGCAATCAGCCCCAGCATTTT	CASSLRDGNQPQHF
TRBV5-1	.	.	TRBJ1-5	14	TGCGCCAGCAGCCTTCAGGGTGAAAATCAGCCCCAGCATTTT	CASSLQGENQPQHF
TRBV5-4	.	.	TRBJ2-7	14	TGTGCCAGCAGCATACGGGGAGGCTCTAGGGAGCAGTACTTC	CASSIRGGSREQYF
TRBV6-1	.	few	TRBJ2-2	12	TGTGCCAGCAATCAGCGGACCGGGGAGCTGTTTTTT	CASNQRTGELFF
TRBV5-5	.	few	TRBJ2-7	14	TGTGCCAGCAGCTTAGGGGTAGTCAGCTACGAGCAGTACTTC	CASSLGVVSYEQYF
TRBV18	.	.	TRBJ2-5	14	TGTGCCAGCTCAATCTTACAAGGAGAAGAGACCCAGTACTTC	CASSILQGEETQYF
TRBV2	.	.	TRBJ1-5	15	TGTGCCAGCAGTCCGACGGAGTATAGCAATCAGCCCCAGCATTTT	CASSPTEYSNQPQHF
TRBV18	.	.	TRBJ2-2	13	TGTGCCAGCTCACCCCCAAACACCGGGGAGCTGTTTTTT	CASSPPNTGELFF
TRBV5-4	.	.	TRBJ1-4	14	TGTGCCAGCAGCTCCCAGGGCCTTAATGAAAAACTGTTTTTT	CASSSQGLNEKLFF
TRBV10-3	TRBD1	.	TRBJ1-1	15	TGTGCCATCAGTGAGTCAGGGGGCCGGAACACTGAAGCTTTCTTT	CAISESGGRNTEAFF
TRBV28	TRBD2	.	TRBJ2-3	16	TGTGCCAGCGGGACTAGCGGGGGCCTAGGGACAGATACGCAGTATTTT	CASGTSGGLGTDTQYF
TRBV10-2	.	.	TRBJ1-1	16	TGCGCCAGCAGTGAGCCCGGGAACCTTTTGAACACTGAAGCTTTCTTT	CASSEPGNLLNTEAFF
TRBV19	TRBD2	.	TRBJ2-1	14	TGTGCCAGTACAGAGGCTAGCGGGAGGAATGAGCAGTTCTTC	CASTEASGRNEQFF
TRBV5-4	TRBD1	.	TRBJ1-2	15	TGTGCCAGCAGCTTACCAGGGGGCGAAGTCTATGGCTACACCTTC	CASSLPGGEVYGYTF
TRBV29-1	TRBD1	.	TRBJ2-7	15	TGCAGCGTTGAAGATCTCGGACAGGGGATCAGCGAGCAGTACTTC	CSVEDLGQGISEQYF
TRBV29-1	.	.	TRBJ1-2	15	TGCAGCGTTGAAGTCGGCACAGGGACGGCTTATGGCTACACCTTC	CSVEVGTGTAYGYTF
TRBV4-1	.	.	TRBJ1-1	13	TGCGCCAGCAGCCAAGAAAGGGGTCTGGCAGCTTTCTTT	CASSQERGLAAFF
TRBV5-6	.	.	TRBJ1-1	14	TGTGCCAGCAGCCAGGCAGGGATTAACACTGAAGCTTTCTTT	CASSQAGINTEAFF
TRBV21-1	.	few	TRBJ2-7	11	TGTGCCAGCAGCAATACCTACGAGCAGTACTTC	CASSNTYEQYF
TRBV4-2	.	.	TRBJ1-2	13	TGTGCCAGCAGCCCAGGGGATAGCCGCGGCTACACCTTC	CASSPGDSRGYTF
TRBV5-5	.	.	TRBJ1-1	11	TGTGCCAGCAGTGTCGAGGGTATGGCTTTCTTT	CASSVEGMAFF